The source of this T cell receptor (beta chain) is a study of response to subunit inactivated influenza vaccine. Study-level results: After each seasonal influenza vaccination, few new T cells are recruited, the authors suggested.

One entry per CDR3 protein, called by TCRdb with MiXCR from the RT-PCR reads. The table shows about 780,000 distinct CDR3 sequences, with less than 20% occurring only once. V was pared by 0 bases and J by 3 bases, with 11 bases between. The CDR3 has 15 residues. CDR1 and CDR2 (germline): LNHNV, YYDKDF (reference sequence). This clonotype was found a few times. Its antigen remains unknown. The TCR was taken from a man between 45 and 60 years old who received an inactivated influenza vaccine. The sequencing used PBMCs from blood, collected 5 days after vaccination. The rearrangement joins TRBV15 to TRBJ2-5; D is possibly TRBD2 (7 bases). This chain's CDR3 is CATSRDTGREETQYF. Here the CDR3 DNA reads TGTGCCACCAGCAGAGACACAGGGAGGGAAGAGACCCAGTACTTC.